This T cell receptor (beta chain) was identified during a study of shared clonotypes between healthy human individuals. Whole-study findings and limits: Generally, naive subsets (rather than memory subsets) showed larger estimated richness. Exclusively blood specimens were collected; tissue repertoires likely differ. Despite large depth, sorted-subset datasets appeared incompletely sequenced.

Some clones are missing from TCRdb's copy, which holds only in-frame ones; the method was immunoSEQ multiplex PCR. The table includes about 2 million clones, roughly 94% detected once. About this clone itself: What it binds is not known. Other DNA sequences in the sample encode the same CDR3.

Trimming removed 4 bases from V and 4 bases from J, with 9 bases in between. The CDR3 spans 13 residues. Germline lookup yields CDR1 SGHRS and CDR2 YFSETQ. CD45RO-negative, CCR7-positively selected cells formed the naive CD8 fraction, excluding terminally differentiated effector memory CD45RA+ cells. Material for sequencing was naive CD8+ T cells sorted from blood. The chain carries TRBV5-1 and TRBJ2-1; possibly TRBD1 for D (5 bases). The source of this sequence is a man between 18 and 29 years old in good health. The CDR3 DNA reads TGCGCCAGCAGCCTAACAGGTTACAATGAGCAGTTCTTC. The encoded protein is CASSLTGYNEQFF. Filled out from reference TRBV5-1 and TRBJ2-1, the complete variable domain reads KAGVTQTPRYLIKTRGQQVTLSCSPISGHRSVSWYQQTPGQGLQFLFEYFSETQRNKGNFPGRFSGRQFSNSRSEMNVSTLELGDSALYLCASSLTGYNEQFFGPGTRLTVL.